The subject of this entry is one T cell receptor beta chain. The sample is drawn from a study of shared clonotypes between healthy human individuals. The authors ran the assay at deep level. Repertoires were generated with immunoSEQ multiplex PCR, while TCRdb's copy carries only in-frame clones and drops some. The sample holds 2,500,000 or so clones, 85% to 95% seen once. The sequenced material came from naive CD4+ T cells from PBMCs. Subset described: CD45RA+ positively selected. This clonotype originated in a man between 18 and 35 years old in good health. Some clones in this sample may be carry-over from other donors' samples.

The CDR3 region is CASSVDSGINYGYTF. CDR3 nucleotides: TGTGCCAGCAGCGTAGATTCGGGGATTAACTATGGCTACACCTTC. This chain connects TRBV9 to TRBJ1-2; the D is unclear. The CDR3 sequence is 15 residues long. Germline V gene lookup returns CDR1 SGDLS and CDR2 YYNGEE. V was cut by 0 bases and J by 1 base, with 10 bases left in between.